Below, 30 T cell receptor beta chains from the same sample are listed, as sequenced in a study of T-cell memory formation after mild COVID-19. TCRdb re-derived calls from the 5' RACE reads in MiXCR, one entry per CDR3 protein. The repertoire holds approximately 51,000 distinct CDR3 sequences, with around 10% as singletons. Material for sequencing was PBMCs or a T cell subset sorted from them (not recorded which). The receptors here all came from an adult woman who had mild COVID-19 (a few samples of this study predate the infection). Cell type and time point are not known.

This clonotype showed up many times. V is TRBV6-5 and J is TRBJ2-7, with D hard to call. This CDR3 has 13 amino acids. The germline gives CDR1 MNHEY, CDR2 SVGAGI. Trimming removed 4 bases from V and 3 bases from J, with 10 bases in between. CDR3 coding DNA: TGTGCCAGCAGTTCATCTCTGGGCTACGAGCAGTACTTC. Translating gives CASSSSLGYEQYF.

This clonotype was observed many times. This chain joins TRBV10-3 and TRBJ2-5; 9 nucleotides match TRBD1. CDR3 length: 14 residues. V lost 4 bases and J lost 5; bases outside the gene matches: 5. Germline V lookup: CDR1 ENHRY, CDR2 SYGVKD. CDR3 in amino acids: CAISGTGGMETQYF. CDR3 DNA: TGTGCCATCAGTGGTACAGGGGGCATGGAGACCCAGTACTTC.

The V gene is TRBV7-2, the J gene TRBJ2-7, with D possibly matching TRBD2 (6 bases). CDR1 is SGHTA, CDR2 FQGNSA, per germline. The CDR3 spans 16 residues. The ends were cut back, 0 bases at V and 0 bases at J, with 12 bases in the middle. The CDR3 reads CASSLAAGPPSYEQYF. The DNA for the CDR3 is TGTGCCAGCAGCTTAGCGGCGGGGCCGCCCTCCTACGAGCAGTACTTC.

This clonotype has a handful of counts. The chain uses TRBV12-3 or TRBV12-4 and TRBJ1-1, with D unresolved. CDR3 length: 14 residues. Trimming shortened V by 2 bases and J by 3 bases, and 10 bases separated the two germline ends. CDR3 sequence: CASSLPVLDTEAFF. CDR3 DNA sequence: TGTGCCAGCAGTTTACCCGTGCTGGACACTGAAGCTTTCTTT.

This clonotype was seen a few times. The chain has TRBV7-2 and TRBJ2-7; D tentatively reads TRBD1 or TRBD2 (5 bases each). V lost 3 bases and J 6 bases, leaving 12 bases between the germline ends. The CDR3 spans 13 residues. Germline V gene lookup returns CDR1 SGHTA and CDR2 FQGNSA. CDR3 coding DNA: TGTGCCAGCAGCTTCGCCCGGGACCTCGAGCAGTACTTC. Amino acid sequence: CASSFARDLEQYF.

This clonotype turned up a few times. The chain links TRBV7-8 to TRBJ1-6; 7 nucleotides align to TRBD1. CDR1 and CDR2 (germline): SGHVS, FQNEAQ. With 8 bases clipped from V and 7 bases from J, the junction kept 5 bases outside the gene matches. This CDR3 region has 13 residues. CDR3 in DNA: TGTGCCAGCCGGCAGGGGGGGAATTCACCCCTCCACTTT. It specifies CASRQGGNSPLHF.

This clonotype came up once. The chain couples TRBV2 to TRBJ2-7; the D call may be TRBD1 or TRBD2 (5 bases each). Per the germline V gene, CDR1 is SNHLY and CDR2 is FYNNEI. CDR3 size: 12 residues. V lost 8 bases to trimming and J lost 5 bases, with 13 bases between them. This chain's CDR3 is CASGGMGHEQYF. Here the CDR3 DNA reads TGTGCCAGCGGAGGTATGGGGCACGAGCAGTACTTC.

This clonotype was detected a few times. The gene calls are TRBV29-1 and TRBJ1-1; D remains unclear. The CDR3 sequence is 11 residues long. CDR1 and CDR2 from the germline V gene are SQVTM and ANQGSEA. Trimming pared 5 bases from V and 1 base from J, leaving 5 bases between. For the CDR3, the DNA is TGCAGCGTTCGTGGGAACACTGAAGCTTTCTTT. Translated: CSVRGNTEAFF.

This clonotype was picked up a small number of times. The V and J genes are TRBV3-1 and TRBJ1-1; no definite D call. The V end was cut by 4 bases, the J end by 7 bases, with 16 bases between. CDR1 and CDR2 (germline): LGHDT, YNNKEL (reference sequence). This CDR3 is 14 amino acids long. This CDR3 reads CASSRPGLGFEAFF. In nucleotides, the CDR3 is TGTGCCAGCAGCCGCCCCGGATTGGGGTTTGAAGCTTTCTTT. The variable domain in full, completed from reference TRBV3-1 and TRBJ1-1, reads DTAVSQTPKYLVTQMGNDKSIKCEQNLGHDTMYWYKQDSKKFLKIMFSYNNKELIINETVPNRFSPKSPDKAHLNLHINSLELGDSAVYFCASSRPGLGFEAFFGQGTRLTVV.

This clonotype was seen many times. The chain links TRBV12-3 or TRBV12-4 to TRBJ1-1; 8 positions agree with TRBD1. This CDR3 is built from 13 residues. After removal of 3 bases from V and 5 bases from J, the junction contained 2 bases not matched to a gene. This CDR3 reads CASSLGQETEAFF. Written as DNA, the CDR3 is TGTGCCAGCAGTTTGGGACAGGAGACTGAAGCTTTCTTT.

The rearrangement links TRBV20-1 to TRBJ2-3; D is unclear. The CDR3 totals 12 residues. Germline values: CDR1 DFQATT, CDR2 SNEGSKA (reference sequence). Between the trimmed V and J ends, which lost 2 bases and 5 bases, there was a span of 8 bases. The DNA of the CDR3 is TGCAGTGCTAGATCCCCCGGAGATACGCAGTATTTT. Translated, it gives CSARSPGDTQYF.

This clonotype was counted between two and nine times. The chain has TRBV20-1 and TRBJ1-1; 9 bases align to TRBD1. This CDR3 has 12 amino acids. Looked up from germline, CDR1 is DFQATT and CDR2 is SNEGSKA (reference sequence). V shed 4 bases and J 4 bases; nucleotides not matched to a gene: 1. In DNA form, the CDR3 reads TGCAGTGCTAAGACAGGGGGCACTGAAGCTTTCTTT. Protein sequence: CSAKTGGTEAFF.

This clonotype has a count of ten or more. The rearrangement links TRBV9 to TRBJ2-3; 9 bases align to TRBD2. Germline assignment: CDR1 SGDLS and CDR2 YYNGEE. V lost 2 bases to trimming and J lost 5 bases; unmatched junction nucleotides: 9. The CDR3 is 16 residues long. CDR3 bases: TGTGCCAGCAGCGTCTCCCCTAGCGGGATGGGAGATACGCAGTATTTT. It codes for CASSVSPSGMGDTQYF.

The gene calls are TRBV12-3 or TRBV12-4 and TRBJ2-1; 7 bases agree with TRBD2. CDR3 length: 15 residues. Trimming took 4 bases from V and 4 from J; bases not matched to a gene: 7. The CDR3 nucleotides are TGTGCCAGCAGTTCCTGGGAGGGTAGGTACAATGAGCAGTTCTTC. Its protein product is CASSSWEGRYNEQFF.

This clonotype came up many times. In nucleotides, the CDR3 is TGTGCCAGCGGAGACAGGGGGAACACTGAAGCTTTCTTT. It is translated as CASGDRGNTEAFF. V is TRBV9 and J is TRBJ1-1, with 8 bases matching TRBD1. There are 13 residues in the CDR3. The ends lost 7 bases at V and 1 base at J; junction bases unmatched: 3. The germline CDR1 and CDR2 sequences are SGDLS and YYNGEE.

This clonotype has just a few counts. The genes are TRBV25-1 and TRBJ1-3; unclear D gene. V dropped 7 bases and J dropped 8 bases, with 12 bases sitting between them. CDR3 length equals 12 residues. Germline V gene lookup returns CDR1 MGHDK and CDR2 SYGVNS. Here the CDR3 reads CASKGDQHTIYF. The CDR3 nucleotides read TGTGCCAGCAAGGGTGACCAGCACACCATATATTTT. Full variable domain (outside the CDR3, taken from reference TRBV25-1 and TRBJ1-3): EADIYQTPRYLVIGTGKKITLECSQTMGHDKMYWYQQDPGMELHLIHYSYGVNSTEKGDLSSESTVSRIRTEHFPLTLESARPSHTSQYLCASKGDQHTIYFGEGSWLTVV.

This clonotype was seen repeatedly, ten times or more. The DNA for the CDR3 is TGTGCCAGCAGCTTAGCGGCTAGTTCTCGATACGAGCAGTACTTC. Translating it yields CASSLAASSRYEQYF. The chain employs TRBV7-9 and TRBJ2-7, with D unclear. The germline V and J ends were trimmed by 0 bases and 4 bases, with 13 bases remaining between them. The length of the CDR3 is 15 residues. From germline, CDR1 is SEHNR and CDR2 FQNEAQ (reference sequence).

The table lists this clonotype with many counts. V is TRBV15 and J is TRBJ2-7, with a possible D match to TRBD1 (6 bases). Trimming pared 0 bases from V and 7 bases from J, leaving 13 bases between. The length of the CDR3 is 14 residues. Germline V gene lookup returns CDR1 LNHNV and CDR2 YYDKDF (reference sequence). In DNA form, the CDR3 reads TGTGCCACCAGCAGAGATAGGGGGTTCGGGGAGCAGTACTTC. This codes for CATSRDRGFGEQYF. The full variable domain, rest sourced from reference TRBV15 and TRBJ2-7, is DAMVIQNPRYQVTQFGKPVTLSCSQTLNHNVMYWYQQKSSQAPKLLFHYYDKDFNNEADTPDNFQSRRPNTSFCFLDIRSPGLGDTAMYLCATSRDRGFGEQYFGPGTRLTVT.

In its sample, this clonotype was seen a few times. J is TRBJ1-2 and V is TRBV7-3; D possibly corresponds to TRBD1 (5 bases). Trimming removed 5 bases from V and 4 bases from J, with 17 bases in between. This CDR3 has 15 amino acids. CDR1 is SGHTA and CDR2 is FQGTGA in the germline V gene. DNA for the CDR3: TGTGCCAGCAGCAAGCGTGGGGGGGAGCGCTATGGCTACACCTTC. Its protein is CASSKRGGERYGYTF.

This clonotype was counted many times. The chain employs TRBV18 and TRBJ2-7, with no clear D. V gave up 3 bases and J gave up 7 bases, with 10 bases separating them. This CDR3 region has 12 residues. The V gene's germline CDR1 is KGHSH and CDR2 LQKENI. Written as DNA, the CDR3 is TGTGCCAGCTCACCCTCGACCCGGGAGCAGTACTTC. It encodes CASSPSTREQYF.

This clonotype was seen more than once but under ten times. The J gene is TRBJ2-5, the V gene TRBV12-3 or TRBV12-4, with 15 bases fitting TRBD2. This CDR3 spans 18 amino acids. The J segment lost 4 bases and the V segment lost 0 bases, leaving 6 bases of the junction unmatched. CDR3 in amino acids: CASSLAGLAGGQRETQYF. The CDR3 DNA reads as TGTGCCAGCAGTTTAGCTGGACTAGCGGGGGGGCAGCGAGAGACCCAGTACTTC.

The V and J genes are TRBV11-3 and TRBJ1-2; 7 bases are shared with TRBD1. The germline gives CDR1 SGHNT, CDR2 YENEEA. The CDR3 runs 13 residues. V lost 5 bases and J lost 7; bases outside the gene matches: 7. The chain's CDR3 is CASSQGEGSGYTF. As DNA, the CDR3 is TGTGCCAGCAGCCAGGGGGAGGGGTCTGGCTACACCTTC.

The V and J genes are TRBV5-1 and TRBJ2-1, with 9 bases matching TRBD1. This CDR3 is built from 15 residues. V dropped 4 bases and J dropped 6; count of bases not matched to a gene: 8. Germline CDR1 and CDR2: SGHRS and YFSETQ. CDR3 amino acids: CASSAGTGWGNEQFF. The DNA of the CDR3 is TGCGCCAGCAGCGCCGGGACAGGGTGGGGCAATGAGCAGTTCTTC.

This clonotype came up a few times. The chain has TRBV12-3 or TRBV12-4 and TRBJ1-1; 7 bases agree with TRBD1. J gave up 4 bases and V 5 bases, and 10 bases lay outside the gene matches. The CDR3 spans 15 residues. The CDR3 DNA reads as TGTGCCAGCAGTCTCGACAGGGCCCAATTCACTGAAGCTTTCTTT. Translating it yields CASSLDRAQFTEAFF.

This chain links TRBV11-2 with TRBJ2-2, with D perhaps TRBD1 (6 bases). Germline loops: CDR1 SGHAT, CDR2 FQNNGV. Trimming shortened V by 5 bases and J by 7 bases, and 20 bases separated the two germline ends. This CDR3 has 16 amino acids. CDR3 protein: CASSPPFQLDSGELFF. As DNA, the CDR3 is TGTGCCAGCAGCCCCCCCTTCCAATTGGACAGCGGGGAGCTGTTTTTT.

The J gene is TRBJ2-6, the V gene TRBV5-5, with D tentatively TRBD2 (6 bases). Germline V gene lookup returns CDR1 SGHKS and CDR2 YYEKEE (reference sequence). The CDR3 extends over 17 amino acids. V was trimmed by 0 bases and J by 2 bases, leaving 12 bases between them. The CDR3 nucleotides read TGTGCCAGCAGCTTGGCCCTTGGGGGGACTGGGGCCAACGTCCTGACTTTC. It specifies CASSLALGGTGANVLTF.

In its sample, this clonotype was seen a few times. J is TRBJ1-1 and V is TRBV4-2, with unresolved D. This CDR3 is 16 amino acids long. V was cut by 1 base and J by 4 bases, with 16 bases left in between. The germline CDR1 and CDR2 sequences are LGHNA and YNFKEQ. The CDR3, as DNA: TGTGCCAGCAGCCAAGTTATCGGTGGACTTCGCACTGAAGCTTTCTTT. This sequence encodes CASSQVIGGLRTEAFF.

This sequence joins TRBV9 and TRBJ2-7; the D gene is possibly TRBD2 (6 bases). V was pared by 0 bases and J by 3 bases, with 10 bases between. CDR1 and CDR2 (germline): SGDLS, YYNGEE. The CDR3 spans 14 residues. CDR3 protein: CASSVGLDLYEQYF. The CDR3 DNA follows: TGTGCCAGCAGCGTAGGACTAGATCTCTACGAGCAGTACTTC.

The sample holds many counts of this clonotype. This chain joins TRBV24-1 and TRBJ2-2; D not resolved. The CDR3 runs to 20 residues. The ends were cut back, 0 bases at V and 1 base at J, with 20 bases in the middle. Germline assignment: CDR1 KGHDR and CDR2 SFDVKD. Written as DNA, the CDR3 is TGTGCCACCAGTGATTTGCCCAGGAGTGGGGTCTATGGGAACACCGGGGAGCTGTTTTTT. Its protein product is CATSDLPRSGVYGNTGELFF.

J is TRBJ2-6 and V is TRBV7-3, with unresolved D. The CDR3 extends over 15 amino acids. Trimming took 5 bases from V and 0 from J, leaving 8 bases between them. CDR1 and CDR2 (germline): SGHTA, FQGTGA. The CDR3 sequence is CASSPYLSGANVLTF. CDR3 DNA sequence: TGTGCCAGCAGCCCCTACCTCTCTGGGGCCAACGTCCTGACTTTC.